Listed below are T cell receptor beta chains from one sample, sequenced in a study of prognosis after radiotherapy for stage I lung cancer. Each CDR3 protein gets one entry after TCRdb re-called the multiplex PCR reads with MiXCR. Among 15,000 or so distinct CDR3 sequences, roughly 50% were seen once, and the ten largest hold about two fifths. Sequencing used PBMCs, obtained before or after stereotactic body radiation therapy (not recorded which). These TCRs come from a donor at least 50 years old with non-small cell lung cancer. CDR3s include the opening cysteine and the closing phenylalanine or tryptophan. The D gene is left open where the match is weak. Clone size is not always given. Where it is, it says once, few, many or a class for expanded clones.

CDR3nt,CDR3aa,v_gene,d_gene,abundance,j_gene
TGTTCCACCAGTGAGTACAGGACACAGGGTTATCCGAGGGACGAGCAGTACTTC,CSTSEYRTQGYPRDEQYF,TRBV10-3,-,-,TRBJ2-7
TGTGCCAGCAGCCACAGTGGCCTAGCGGAGCTCTACGAGCAGTACTTC,CASSHSGLAELYEQYF,TRBV7-8,TRBD2,many,TRBJ2-7
TGTGCCACCAGTGGCTCCGGGACTAGCGGGGGGGCGGGAGATACGCAGTATTTT,CATSGSGTSGGAGDTQYF,TRBV24-1,TRBD2,many,TRBJ2-3
-,CASSRGGRPPHSYEQYFGPGYTF,TRBV6-4,-,-,TRBJ1-2
TGTGCCAGCAGTTTGGGTAATGAAAAACTGTTTTTT,CASSLGNEKLFF,TRBV12-3/TRBV12-4,-,many,TRBJ1-4
TGTGCCAGCAGTTACTCTCGAGGACTAGCGGGATACTACAATGAGCAGTTCTTC,CASSYSRGLAGYYNEQFF,TRBV6-5,TRBD2,many,TRBJ2-1
TGTGCCAGCAGTAGAACAGGGGATGAGGGCTACACCTTC,CASSRTGDEGYTF,TRBV12-3/TRBV12-4,TRBD1,medium-sized,TRBJ1-2
TGTGCCAGCATTACAACAGTACTAGCTGGAGAGGTGAGCACAGATACGCAGTATTTT,CASITTVLAGEVSTDTQYF,TRBV28,-,few,TRBJ2-3
TGTGCCAGTAGTATAATCTGGGTGACTGGAGGGAATGAGCAGTTCTTC,CASSIIWVTGGNEQFF,TRBV19,-,-,TRBJ2-1
TGCAGCGTTGGGGGACTAGCGGGCACAGATACGCAGTATTTT,CSVGGLAGTDTQYF,TRBV29-1,TRBD2,many,TRBJ2-3
TGCGCCAGCAGCCAAGATCCGGGAGATAGGGAGACCCAGTACTTC,CASSQDPGDRETQYF,TRBV4-1,-,-,TRBJ2-5
TGTGCCAGCAGTTTATTTCGGCGGGGAGTCGATGAGCAGTTCTTC,CASSLFRRGVDEQFF,TRBV28,-,medium-sized,TRBJ2-1
TGCAGTGCTAGAAACCTAGCGGGAGATTCAGATACGCAGTATTTT,CSARNLAGDSDTQYF,TRBV20-1,TRBD2,medium-sized,TRBJ2-3
TGTGCCAGTAGTATGTGGGCCGCGAGAGTTGGGGAGACCCAGTACTTC,CASSMWAARVGETQYF,TRBV19,-,many,TRBJ2-5
TGCGCCAGCAGCCAGCGGGGACTTTCCGTCGGCACAGATACGCAGTATTTT,CASSQRGLSVGTDTQYF,TRBV4-1,-,many,TRBJ2-3
TGTGCAAGAAGTTACATAGGGAAACACAATGAGCAGTTCTTC,CARSYIGKHNEQFF,TRBV6-9,-,-,TRBJ2-1
TGTGCCAGCAGTTTAGATGGCAATGAGCATTTCTTC,CASSLDGNEHFF,TRBV12-3/TRBV12-4,-,-,TRBJ2-1
TGTGCCAGCAGGGGACAGGGATTTTCAGCCCTCCACTTT,CASRGQGFSALHF,TRBV28,TRBD1,-,TRBJ1-6
TGCAGTGCTAGAGTCAGGGGGAGGGCAACTAATGAAAAACTGTTTTTT,CSARVRGRATNEKLFF,TRBV20-1,TRBD1,many,TRBJ1-4
TGTGCCAGTAGCTCAGGGCCCAGTGAGCAGTTCTTC,CASSSGPSEQFF,TRBV19,-,many,TRBJ2-1
TGTGCCAGCAGTTTCACATGGGGACAGCCCCAGCATTTT,CASSFTWGQPQHF,TRBV27,-,-,TRBJ1-5
TGTGCCAGCAGCTTAAGGTCGGCAGGGTCTGGCGGGGAGCTGTTTTTT,CASSLRSAGSGGELFF,TRBV7-2,-,medium-sized,TRBJ2-2
TGCAGTGCTGTCTCACTGAGGGGAGGCTATGGCTACACCTTC,CSAVSLRGGYGYTF,TRBV20-1,-,-,TRBJ1-2
TGCAGTGCTAGAGAAGTCGGTATCTGGATCTGGGCCTACGAGCAGTACTTC,CSAREVGIWIWAYEQYF,TRBV20-1,-,-,TRBJ2-7
TGTGCCAGCAGTTACACACCGGGACTAGCGGGAAGAGAAGATACGCAGTATTTT,CASSYTPGLAGREDTQYF,TRBV6-5,TRBD2,-,TRBJ2-3
TGTGCCAGCAGCCCTGCCAGGAGGGAGCTGTTTTTT,CASSPARRELFF,TRBV5-6,-,many,TRBJ2-2
TGTGCCAGCAGTCCGGGACTCCCCGATTGGGTGTACGAGCAGTACTTC,CASSPGLPDWVYEQYF,TRBV12-3/TRBV12-4,-,once,TRBJ2-7
TGTGCCAGCAGTTACCAGGGGACCGTGGATCTGTTTTTT,CASSYQGTVDLFF,TRBV6-9,-,-,TRBJ2-2
TGTGCCACCAGTGATTTGGTGTGGGGACGGCAGTTCTTC,CATSDLVWGRQFF,TRBV24-1,-,-,TRBJ2-1
TGTGCCAGCAGCCCGACAGGGGGATATAATTCACCCCTCCACTTT,CASSPTGGYNSPLHF,TRBV3-1,TRBD1,many,TRBJ1-6
TGTGCCAGCAGCTTAGTAATTAGAGGTGCCGGGGAGCTGTTTTTT,CASSLVIRGAGELFF,TRBV7-2,-,-,TRBJ2-2
TGTGCCAGCATTTACTCAGGGTGGGATGAGCAGTTCTTC,CASIYSGWDEQFF,TRBV6-2/TRBV6-3,-,-,TRBJ2-1
TGCAGCGTGGGACAGGGTGGGGAAAAACTGTTTTTT,CSVGQGGEKLFF,TRBV29-1,TRBD1,many,TRBJ1-4
TGCAGTGCTCCTCAGGACAGGCGTAGTGAAAAACTGTTTTTT,CSAPQDRRSEKLFF,TRBV20-1,TRBD1,many,TRBJ1-4
TGTGCCAGCAGTCGGGCAACCCAGTACTTC,CASSRATQYF,TRBV2,-,many,TRBJ2-5
TGTGCCAGCAGTAGGACTAGCGGGGGGGATGGGGAGCTGTTTTTT,CASSRTSGGDGELFF,TRBV12-3/TRBV12-4,TRBD2,-,TRBJ2-2
TGTGCCAGCAGCTTTGAGGGGACAGGACTCACAGATACGCAGTATTTT,CASSFEGTGLTDTQYF,TRBV7-2,TRBD1,few,TRBJ2-3
TGTGCCAGTAGTCTTCCCGGGAGCTACGAGCAGTACTTC,CASSLPGSYEQYF,TRBV19,-,many,TRBJ2-7
TGTGCCAGCAGCCCCGGGACAGGCATTCAGACCCAGCATTTT,CASSPGTGIQTQHF,TRBV6-1,TRBD1,-,TRBJ1-5
TGTGCCAGCACCCAAGGAACAGGGCGGACGCAGCCCCAGCATTTT,CASTQGTGRTQPQHF,TRBV12-3/TRBV12-4,-,many,TRBJ1-5
TGCAGTGCTAGAATGCCCGAGAGTTACGAGCAGTACTTC,CSARMPESYEQYF,TRBV20-1,-,-,TRBJ2-7
TGTGCCAGCAGAAATGTGTATGGCTCCTACGAGCAGTACTTC,CASRNVYGSYEQYF,TRBV28,-,medium-sized,TRBJ2-7
TGCGCCAGCTGCCGGGACGGTGCCTACGAGCAGTACTTC,CASCRDGAYEQYF,TRBV5-1,-,once,TRBJ2-7
TGCAGTGCCATAGCCGGAGCCCTCTACAATGAGCAGTTCTTC,CSAIAGALYNEQFF,TRBV20-1,-,medium-sized,TRBJ2-1
TGCAGCGTTGAAGATGGGACGGGAGAGCAGTACTTC,CSVEDGTGEQYF,TRBV29-1,-,many,TRBJ2-7